This TCR beta chain was identified in a study of blood T cell repertoires in COVID-19. There are 14 residues in the CDR3. The V gene end was trimmed by 3 bases and the J gene end by 5 bases; junction bases not matched to a gene: 3. Germline CDR1 and CDR2: KGHSH and LQKENI. Regarding this clone: Other DNA variants within this sample encode the same CDR3.

Profiled with immunoSEQ multiplex PCR; TCRdb holds only in-frame clones, not every one. The table lists 250,000 or so clones, roughly four fifths of them singletons. The sequence was collected from a woman in her thirties or forties who had been exposed to COVID-19. Sequencing was performed on PBMCs or T cells enriched from blood (not recorded which). V is TRBV18 and J is TRBJ1-1; 10 bases match TRBD1. CDR3 protein: CASSPGQGETEAFF. Here the CDR3 DNA reads TGTGCCAGCTCACCTGGACAGGGGGAGACTGAAGCTTTCTTT.